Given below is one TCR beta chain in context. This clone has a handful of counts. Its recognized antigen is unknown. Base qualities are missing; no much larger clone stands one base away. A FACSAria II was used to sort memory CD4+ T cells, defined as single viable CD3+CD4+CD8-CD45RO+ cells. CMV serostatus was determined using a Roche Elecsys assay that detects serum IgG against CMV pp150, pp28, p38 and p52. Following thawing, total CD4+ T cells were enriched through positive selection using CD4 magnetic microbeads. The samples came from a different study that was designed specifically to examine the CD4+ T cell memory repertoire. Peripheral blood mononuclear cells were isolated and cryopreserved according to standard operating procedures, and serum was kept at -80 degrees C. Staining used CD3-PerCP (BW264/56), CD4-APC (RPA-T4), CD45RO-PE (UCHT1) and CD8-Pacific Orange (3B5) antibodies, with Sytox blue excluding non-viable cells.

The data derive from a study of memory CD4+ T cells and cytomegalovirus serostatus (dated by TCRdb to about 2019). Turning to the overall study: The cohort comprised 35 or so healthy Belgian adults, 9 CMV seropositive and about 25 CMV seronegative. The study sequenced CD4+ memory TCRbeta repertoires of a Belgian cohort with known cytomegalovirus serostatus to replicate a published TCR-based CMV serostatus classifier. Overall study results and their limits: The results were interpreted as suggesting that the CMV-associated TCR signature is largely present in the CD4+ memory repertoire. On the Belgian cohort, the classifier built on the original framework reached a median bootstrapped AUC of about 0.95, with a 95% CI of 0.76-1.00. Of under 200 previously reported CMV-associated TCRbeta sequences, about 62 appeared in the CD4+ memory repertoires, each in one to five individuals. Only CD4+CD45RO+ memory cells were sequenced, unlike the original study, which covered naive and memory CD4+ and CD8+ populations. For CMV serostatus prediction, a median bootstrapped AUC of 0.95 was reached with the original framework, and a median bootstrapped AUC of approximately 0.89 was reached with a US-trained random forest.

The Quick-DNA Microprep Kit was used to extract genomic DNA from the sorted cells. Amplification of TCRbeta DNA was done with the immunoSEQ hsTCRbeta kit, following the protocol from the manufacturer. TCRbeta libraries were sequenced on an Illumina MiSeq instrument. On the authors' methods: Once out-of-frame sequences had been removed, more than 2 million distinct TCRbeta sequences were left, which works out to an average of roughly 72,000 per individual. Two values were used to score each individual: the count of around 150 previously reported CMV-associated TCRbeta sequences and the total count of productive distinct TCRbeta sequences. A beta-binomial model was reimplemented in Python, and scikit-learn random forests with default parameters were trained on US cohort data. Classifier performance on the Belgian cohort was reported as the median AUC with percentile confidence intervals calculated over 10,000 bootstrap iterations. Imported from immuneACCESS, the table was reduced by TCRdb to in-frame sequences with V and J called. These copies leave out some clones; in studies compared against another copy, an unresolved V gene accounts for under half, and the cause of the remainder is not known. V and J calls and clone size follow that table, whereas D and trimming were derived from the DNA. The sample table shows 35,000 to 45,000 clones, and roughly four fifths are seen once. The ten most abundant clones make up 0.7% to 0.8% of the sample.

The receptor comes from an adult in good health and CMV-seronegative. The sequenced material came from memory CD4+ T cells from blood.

DNA sequence: TGTGCCAGTAGTATCCCAGGTCGTAGGGTGACTGGGGCCAACGTCCTGACTTTC. Translated, this is CASSIPGRRVTGANVLTF. The sequence links TRBV19 to TRBJ2-6; the D gene cannot be resolved reliably. The CDR1 and CDR2 encoded by the germline V gene (reference sequence) are LNHDA and SQIVND. Deletion took 3 bases off V and 2 bases off J, with a span of 17 bases between the germline ends. The CDR3, from cysteine to phenylalanine, totals 18 residues. Solely the CDR3 DNA is kept, with 54 bases framed from the first base.